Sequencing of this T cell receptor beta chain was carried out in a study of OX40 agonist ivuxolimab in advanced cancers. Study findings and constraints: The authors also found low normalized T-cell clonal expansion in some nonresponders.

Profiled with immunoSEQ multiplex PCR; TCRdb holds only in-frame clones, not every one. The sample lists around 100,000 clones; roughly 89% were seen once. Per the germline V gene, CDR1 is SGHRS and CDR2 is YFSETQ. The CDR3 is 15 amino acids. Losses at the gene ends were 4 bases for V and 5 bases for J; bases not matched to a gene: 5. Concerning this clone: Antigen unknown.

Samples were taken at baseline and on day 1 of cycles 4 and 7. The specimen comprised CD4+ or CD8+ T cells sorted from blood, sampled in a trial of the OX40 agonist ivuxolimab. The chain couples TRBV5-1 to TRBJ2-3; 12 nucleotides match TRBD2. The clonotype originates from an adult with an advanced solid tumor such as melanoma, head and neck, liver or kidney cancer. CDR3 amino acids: CASSELAGGQDTQYF. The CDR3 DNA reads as TGCGCCAGCAGCGAACTAGCGGGGGGCCAAGATACGCAGTATTTT.